One and the same sample provided the 3 T cell receptor beta chains below, sequenced in a study of CD8 T cells in Susac syndrome (dated by TCRdb to the late 2010s). The library was produced with the immunoSEQ multiplex PCR assay. RNA was extracted with the RNeasy kit and roughly 0.5 to 1 ug was reverse transcribed using random hexamers. TCRdb's own reprocessing of the public reads used fastp at Q25 and MiXCR and kept productive beta chains. Every entry covers one CDR3 protein and lists the most common genes and DNA from its rows. The sample has about 160,000 distinct CDR3 sequences on record, 94% of them singletons. The top ten clones comprise roughly 0.1% of the sample. The sequenced sample consisted of CD4+ T cells from PBMCs. The source of these receptors is a human donor with multiple sclerosis.

The V call is TRBV12-3 or TRBV12-4, the J call TRBJ2-5, with D unclear. This CDR3 is built from 12 residues. Deletions cut 4 bases from V and 6 bases from J, with 9 bases between. The CDR3 region has the DNA TGTGCCAGCAGTTCAGGATCTAAGACCCAGTACTTC. This sequence encodes CASSSGSKTQYF.

The V and J genes are TRBV12-3 or TRBV12-4 and TRBJ2-3; 8 bases agree with TRBD1. V was clipped by 6 bases and J by 0 bases; unmatched bases: 5. CDR3 length: 15 residues. The CDR3 nucleotides read TGTGCCAGCAGGAACCAGGGGGCTAGCACAGATACGCAGTATTTT. Translating gives CASRNQGASTDTQYF.

J is TRBJ2-7 and V is TRBV25-1, with D possibly being TRBD1 or TRBD2 (6 bases each). Per germline, CDR1 MGHDK and CDR2 SYGVNS. The length of the CDR3 is 15 residues. The germline V and J ends were trimmed by 3 bases and 5 bases, with 17 bases remaining between them. The CDR3 loop reads CASSEGQGGQHEQYF. CDR3 in DNA: TGTGCCAGCAGTGAGGGACAAGGGGGGCAACACGAGCAGTACTTC.